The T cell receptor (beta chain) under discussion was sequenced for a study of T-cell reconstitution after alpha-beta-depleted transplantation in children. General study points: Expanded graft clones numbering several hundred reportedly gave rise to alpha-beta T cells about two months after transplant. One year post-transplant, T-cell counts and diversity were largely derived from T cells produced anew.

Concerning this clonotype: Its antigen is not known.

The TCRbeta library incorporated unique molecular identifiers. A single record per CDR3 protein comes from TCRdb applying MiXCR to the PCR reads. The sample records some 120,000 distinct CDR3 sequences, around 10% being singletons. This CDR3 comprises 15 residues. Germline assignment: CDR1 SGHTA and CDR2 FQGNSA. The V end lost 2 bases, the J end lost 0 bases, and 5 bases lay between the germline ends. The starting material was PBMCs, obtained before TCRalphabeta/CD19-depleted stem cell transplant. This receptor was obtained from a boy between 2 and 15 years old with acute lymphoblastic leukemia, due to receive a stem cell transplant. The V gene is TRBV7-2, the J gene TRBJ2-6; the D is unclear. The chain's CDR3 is CASSLYSSGANVLTF. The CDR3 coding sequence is TGTGCCAGCAGCTTATATAGCTCTGGGGCCAACGTCCTGACTTTC.